This TCR beta chain was sequenced for a study of T cell responses to AZD1222 COVID-19 vaccine. General study points: Repertoire sampling occurred only after the peak T cell response. Vaccine-related CD4 TCRs covered spike, predominating at 160-218 and 743-854. Rises in breadth and depth of Spike-specific TCRs came after two AZD1222 doses.

The CDR3 contains 18 residues. Germline V CDR1 and CDR2: MDHEN, SYDVKM. Trimming removed 6 bases at V and 3 bases at J, with 26 bases between. Measured with immunoSEQ multiplex PCR; TCRdb has only the in-frame clones, and not every one. This table has tens of thousands of clones, roughly nine tenths appearing once. This clone appeared once. What it recognizes is unknown. The chain combines TRBV28 with TRBJ2-5; a possible D gene is TRBD1 (6 bases). The receptor comes from an adult in good health. The starting material was peripheral blood, obtained on day 0 of AZD1222 vaccination. CDR3 sequence reads: CASSLTTLDRTFEETQYF. CDR3 sequence (DNA): TGTGCCAGCAGCCTAACCACACTGGACAGAACTTTCGAAGAGACCCAGTACTTC.